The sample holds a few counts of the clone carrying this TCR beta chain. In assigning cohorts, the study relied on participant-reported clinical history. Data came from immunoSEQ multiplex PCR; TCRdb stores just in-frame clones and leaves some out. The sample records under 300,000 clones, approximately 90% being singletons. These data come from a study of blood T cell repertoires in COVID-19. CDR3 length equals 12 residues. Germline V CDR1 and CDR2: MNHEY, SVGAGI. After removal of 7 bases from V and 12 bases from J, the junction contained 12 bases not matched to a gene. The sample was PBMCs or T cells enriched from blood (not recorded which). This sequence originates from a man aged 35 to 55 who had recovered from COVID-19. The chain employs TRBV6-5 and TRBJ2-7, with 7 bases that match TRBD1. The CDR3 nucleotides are TGTGCCAGCACCCCTAGGGGTGACAGGGTGTACTTC. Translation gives CASTPRGDRVYF.